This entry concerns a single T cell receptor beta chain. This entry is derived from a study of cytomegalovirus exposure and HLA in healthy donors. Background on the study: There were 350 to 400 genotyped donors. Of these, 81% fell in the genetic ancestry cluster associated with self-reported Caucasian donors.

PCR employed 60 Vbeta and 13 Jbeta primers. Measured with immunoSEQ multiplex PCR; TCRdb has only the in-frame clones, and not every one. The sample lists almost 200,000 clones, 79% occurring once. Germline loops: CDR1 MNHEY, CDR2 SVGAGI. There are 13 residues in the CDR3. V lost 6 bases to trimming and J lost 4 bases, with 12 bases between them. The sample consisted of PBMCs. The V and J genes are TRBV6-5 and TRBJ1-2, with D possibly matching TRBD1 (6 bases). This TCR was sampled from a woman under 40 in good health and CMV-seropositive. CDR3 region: CASRRGQFYGYTF. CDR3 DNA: TGTGCCAGCAGGCGCGGACAGTTCTATGGCTACACCTTC.